The subject of this entry is one T cell receptor (beta chain). It lacks a known antigen. Base qualities are missing; no much larger clone stands one base away. To prepare the library, the immunoSEQ multiplex PCR assay was applied. The paper's processing steps were these. A statistical classification framework was built to diagnose cytomegalovirus status from the catalog of TCR beta chain sequences. The clones in this table, taken by TCRdb from immuneACCESS, are in-frame only. Not every clone is retained; where verified, under half of the shortfall comes from an unresolved V gene, and the cause of the rest is unknown. From that table come the V and J calls and clone size; the DNA was used to work out D and trimming. The sample has 190,000 or so clones on record, 80% to 85% of them singletons. The ten top clones hold 2.5% to 3.5% of the sample. The data are from a study of cytomegalovirus exposure and HLA in healthy donors (dated by TCRdb to 2017 to 2019). For the wider study: The 500 to 800 repertoires of the first cohort and the 95 to 150 validation repertoires were produced on the same platform, according to a later analysis. The study aimed to test whether signatures of past pathogen exposure could be identified by cataloging public T cell receptors. To predict cytomegalovirus infection status, the study combined high-throughput TCR immunosequencing, statistical association of individual TCRs with disease status, and machine learning. Along with the roughly 670-subject first cohort, a separate validation cohort of about 110 different subjects was used. Overall results and qualifications from the work: In the study, approximately 160 TCR beta chains were listed as associated with cytomegalovirus. According to the authors, the approach could potentially be generalized to other disease states and immunological phenotypes. The classifier was reported to diagnose cytomegalovirus status with high specificity and sensitivity in both the original cohort and the validation cohort. While some public TCRs were present in many individuals, most TCR sequences turned up only very rarely across donors. In a later analysis, TCRs clustered in the first cohort were found to also tend to co-occur in the 130 or so validation repertoires, with over 90% of cluster scores above 0. A later analysis had no HLA typing for the validation cohort, so co-occurrence there was scored across all 110 or so repertoires. In vitro tests confirmed that a few of the cytomegalovirus-associated TCR beta chains recognize cytomegalovirus antigens.

The donors were included in the validation cohort of around 120 subjects, a group kept apart from the roughly 670-subject first cohort. Specimen: PBMCs. This receptor was identified in a woman under 30 in good health and CMV-seropositive.

The DNA sequence reads TGTGCCAGCAGCCAAGACCGGGACACCCGCTACGAGCAGTACTTC. Protein translation: CASSQDRDTRYEQYF. Here the chain combines TRBV14 and TRBJ2-7; the best D guess is TRBD1, with 6 bases matching. Trimming at the junction amounts to 0 bases on V and 3 bases on J, and the germline ends lie 12 bases apart. The CDR3 numbers 15 residues from cysteine through phenylalanine. Only the CDR3 part of the read is kept: 45 bases, read in frame from the first base. CDR1 and CDR2 are drawn from the germline V gene: SGHDN, FVKESK.